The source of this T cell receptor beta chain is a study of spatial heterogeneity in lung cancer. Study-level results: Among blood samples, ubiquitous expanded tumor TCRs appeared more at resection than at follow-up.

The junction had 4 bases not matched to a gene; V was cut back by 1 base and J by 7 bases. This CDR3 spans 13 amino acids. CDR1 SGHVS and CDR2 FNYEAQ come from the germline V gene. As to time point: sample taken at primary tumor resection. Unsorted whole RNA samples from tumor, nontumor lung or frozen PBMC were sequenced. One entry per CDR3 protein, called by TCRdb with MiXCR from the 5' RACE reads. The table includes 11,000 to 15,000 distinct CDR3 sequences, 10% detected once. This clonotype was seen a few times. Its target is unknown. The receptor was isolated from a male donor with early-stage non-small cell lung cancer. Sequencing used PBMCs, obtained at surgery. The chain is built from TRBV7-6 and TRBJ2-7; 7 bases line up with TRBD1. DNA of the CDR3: TGTGCCAGCAGCTTAGGGACAGGTTCAGAGCAGTACTTC. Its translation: CASSLGTGSEQYF.